Each of the 14 T cell receptor beta chains below was sequenced from the same sample in a study of CD8+CD57+ T cells in acquired aplastic anemia (dated by TCRdb to the late 2010s). Patients chosen for sequencing had shown expansion of CD8+CD57+ cells by flow cytometry. Sequencing used an Illumina HiSeq 2000. Genomic DNA served as template for TCR beta VDJ combination and CDR3 sequence profiling. The raw public reads went through TCRdb reprocessing: fastp at Q25, MiXCR clone calling, in-frame beta chains kept. Duplicate CDR3 protein sequences are folded into a single record with the most common DNA and genes. This sample gives 150,000 to 170,000 distinct CDR3 sequences in total; roughly 54% of them show up just once. The top ten clonotypes cover around 12% of the sample. Specimen: sorted CD4+, CD8+, or CD8+CD57+ T cells (not recorded which) from PBMCs. The source is a human donor with aplastic anemia.

Of note for this clonotype: Given a much more abundant clone one base away, this may be a read error. The CDR3 end shows no conserved phenylalanine or tryptophan, and so a read error is likely. This rearrangement joins TRBV4-3 to TRBJ1-2; the D gene is possibly TRBD1 (5 bases). The CDR3 contains 14 residues. Trimming cost V 6 bases and J 6 bases, with 17 bases left between them. Germline CDR1 reads LGHNA; CDR2 reads YSLEER. CDR3 nucleotides: TGCGCCAGCAGTTCTCGGGGGACGAGGGATGGCTACACCCTC. Its protein product is CASSSRGTRDGYTL.

At least ten counts were recorded for this clonotype. The rearrangement links TRBV7-9 to TRBJ2-1, with D unclear. V shed 3 bases and J shed 8 bases, with 8 bases lying between them. Per the germline V gene, CDR1 is SEHNR and CDR2 is FQNEAQ (reference sequence). This CDR3 is 12 amino acids long. CDR3 nucleotides: TGTGCCAGCAGCTTCACGAATGATGAGCAGTTCTTC. This gives the protein CASSFTNDEQFF.

This clonotype was seen only once. The rearrangement uses TRBV19 and TRBJ2-5; D possibly matches TRBD1 or TRBD2 (5 bases each). The germline CDR1 and CDR2 sequences are LNHDA and SQIVND (reference sequence). This CDR3 contains 13 residues. V lost 4 bases, J lost 7 bases, and 13 bases lay in between. The CDR3: CASSRSGSPTQYF. CDR3 DNA sequence: TGTGCCAGTAGTAGGTCAGGGAGCCCGACCCAGTACTTC.

The sample holds many counts of this clonotype. The rearrangement joins TRBV19 to TRBJ2-3; the match to TRBD2 covers 8 bases. Germline V CDR1 and CDR2: LNHDA, SQIVND (reference sequence). V lost 7 bases to trimming and J lost 1 base; unmatched junction nucleotides: 7. This CDR3 has 15 residues. The CDR3 region has the DNA TGTGCCAGTACCCTTACGGGGGGGGGCACAGATACGCAGTATTTT. Protein product: CASTLTGGGTDTQYF.

CDR3 DNA sequence: TGTGCCATCAGCTCAGGTCTAACAGATACGCAGTATTTT. Residues: CAISSGLTDTQYF. This chain connects TRBV10-3 to TRBJ2-3; D not resolved. The CDR3 runs 13 residues. Germline V gene sequence: CDR1 ENHRY, CDR2 SYGVKD. V was trimmed by 6 bases and J by 3 bases, leaving 10 bases between them.

V is TRBV3-1 and J is TRBJ1-6; D unclear. Germline V gene data show CDR1 as LGHDT and CDR2 as YNNKEL (reference sequence). CDR3 length: 15 amino acids. V was clipped by 4 bases and J by 9 bases, with 16 bases between them. In DNA form, the CDR3 reads TGTGCCAGCAGCCTCCGGAGGGCAGGAAGTTCACCCCTCCACTTT. The encoded protein is CASSLRRAGSSPLHF.

The chain couples TRBV2 to TRBJ2-5; D may correspond to TRBD1 or TRBD2 (5 bases each). The CDR3 sequence is 15 residues long. Germline CDR1 and CDR2: SNHLY and FYNNEI. V lost 0 bases, J lost 3 bases, and 11 bases lay in between. CDR3 sequence reads: CASSEALRGEETQYF. In DNA form, the CDR3 reads TGTGCCAGCAGTGAAGCGCTTCGAGGGGAAGAGACCCAGTACTTC. The whole variable domain, filled in from reference TRBV2 and TRBJ2-5, reads EPEVTQTPSHQVTQMGQEVILRCVPISNHLYFYWYRQILGQKVEFLVSFYNNEISEKSEIFDDQFSVERPDGSNFTLKIRSTKLEDSAMYFCASSEALRGEETQYFGPGTRLLVL.

The chain carries TRBV7-3 and TRBJ2-2, with D possibly TRBD1 on 6 matching bases. CDR3 length: 13 amino acids. Germline CDR1 reads SGHTA; CDR2 reads FQGTGA. V was pared by 5 bases and J by 7 bases, with 11 bases between. The CDR3 coding sequence is TGTGCCAGCAGCACGGGACAAAACGGGGAGCTGTTTTTT. It codes for CASSTGQNGELFF.

The J gene is TRBJ2-7, the V gene TRBV7-9, with unresolved D. The CDR3 has 12 residues. Germline V gene lookup returns CDR1 SEHNR and CDR2 FQNEAQ (reference sequence). Deletions cut 3 bases from V and 4 bases from J, with 7 bases between. As DNA, the CDR3 is TGTGCCAGCAGCTTGTCACCATACGAGCAGTACTTC. This codes for CASSLSPYEQYF.

The rearrangement joins TRBV2 to TRBJ1-2, with 8 bases matching TRBD1. The CDR3 length is 14 residues. Looked up from germline, CDR1 is SNHLY and CDR2 is FYNNEI. V trimming: 5 bases; J trimming: 4 bases; junction bases outside the gene matches: 6. This CDR3 reads CASSPGGAFYGYTF. CDR3 bases: TGTGCCAGCAGTCCAGGGGGCGCGTTCTATGGCTACACCTTC. The variable domain in full, with the rest retrieved from reference TRBV2 and TRBJ1-2, is EPEVTQTPSHQVTQMGQEVILRCVPISNHLYFYWYRQILGQKVEFLVSFYNNEISEKSEIFDDQFSVERPDGSNFTLKIRSTKLEDSAMYFCASSPGGAFYGYTFGSGTRLTVV.

This clonotype has a count of ten or more. The chain joins TRBV27 to TRBJ2-7; a weak D match, TRBD1 (5 bases). Trimming removed 0 bases from V and 3 bases from J, with 15 bases in between. Germline assignment: CDR1 MNHEY and CDR2 SMNVEV (reference sequence). CDR3 length equals 16 residues. CDR3 DNA: TGTGCCAGCAGTTTATCGGGCAGGGTTTCCTACTACGAGCAGTACTTC. It translates to CASSLSGRVSYYEQYF.

This rearrangement joins TRBV11-1 to TRBJ2-1; 10 bases map to TRBD2. V lost 5 bases to trimming and J lost 6 bases; unmatched junction nucleotides: 7. CDR1 is SGHAT and CDR2 is FQDESV in the germline V gene (reference sequence). This CDR3 contains 15 residues. For the CDR3, the DNA is TGTGCCAGCAGCCTAGGGACTAGCGCTCCCAATGAGCAGTTCTTC. This encodes CASSLGTSAPNEQFF.

Written as DNA, the CDR3 is TGCAGTGCTGCCCTAGGACTGACCGGGGAGCTGTTTTTT. It encodes CSAALGLTGELFF. J is TRBJ2-2 and V is TRBV20-1; tentatively, D is TRBD2 (5 bases). Germline CDR1 reads DFQATT; CDR2 reads SNEGSKA (reference sequence). Deletions cut 5 bases from V and 5 bases from J, with 12 bases between. CDR3 length: 13 amino acids.

The V and J genes are TRBV7-2 and TRBJ2-7; TRBD2 matches at 8 bases. The junction had 7 bases not matched to a gene; V was cut back by 6 bases and J by 0 bases. Germline loops: CDR1 SGHTA, CDR2 FQGNSA. The CDR3 loop spans 15 amino acids. CDR3 region: CASSVAGTTSYEQYF. CDR3 nucleotides: TGTGCCAGCAGTGTAGCGGGGACGACCTCCTACGAGCAGTACTTC.